A single sample is the source of the 25 T cell receptor beta chains below, sequenced in a study of human T cells and chemical hapten exposure. Noted time point: patch test 2, 6 weeks after DPC sensitization. Treatment here: therapeutic diphenylcyclopropenone sensitization with weekly scalp DPC. MiXCR, run by TCRdb on the RACE reads, gives a single entry per CDR3 protein. Of around 99,000 distinct CDR3 sequences listed, approximately 8.8% are singletons. The material was whole blood, obtained in connection with sensitization to the hapten diphenylcyclopropenone (DPC). The receptor source for this set is a woman in her thirties or forties with alopecia areata. Some clones in this sample may be carry-over from other donors' samples.

V is TRBV7-2 and J is TRBJ1-3, with D possibly TRBD1 on 6 matching bases. Germline loops: CDR1 SGHTA, CDR2 FQGNSA. The CDR3 loop spans 15 amino acids. The V end was cut by 6 bases, the J end by 3 bases, with 15 bases between. Here the CDR3 reads CASSNGGRSGNTIYF. CDR3 bases: TGTGCCAGCAGTAACGGGGGCCGAAGTGGAAACACCATATATTTT.

At least ten counts were recorded for this clonotype. This chain connects TRBV5-1 to TRBJ1-1, with a weak D call TRBD1 (5 bases). CDR1 and CDR2 from the germline V gene are SGHRS and YFSETQ. The CDR3 totals 15 residues. Trimming removed 7 bases at V and 1 base at J, with 17 bases between. CDR3 sequence (DNA): TGCGCCAGCGCTGGGGGAGGGATTGCGAACACTGAAGCTTTCTTT. Translated, it gives CASAGGGIANTEAFF.

This clonotype was observed many times. The chain is built from TRBV20-1 and TRBJ2-7; TRBD2 aligns across 7 bases. There are 12 residues in the CDR3. The ends lost 8 bases at V and 6 bases at J; junction bases unmatched: 10. In germline, CDR1 is DFQATT, CDR2 SNEGSKA (reference sequence). For the CDR3, the DNA is TGCAGTCCCACGGGGGGTCACGGCGAGCAGTACTTC. It yields the protein CSPTGGHGEQYF.

The chain combines TRBV28 with TRBJ2-7; D unresolved. This CDR3 contains 11 residues. Deletions cut 6 bases from V and 7 bases from J, with 10 bases between. Germline V CDR1 and CDR2: MDHEN, SYDVKM. CDR3 bases: TGTGCCAGCAGGCTCCATTGGGAGCAGTACTTC. Translated, it gives CASRLHWEQYF.

This rearrangement joins TRBV3-1 to TRBJ2-1; 15 positions agree with TRBD2. The germline V gene encodes CDR1 LGHDT and CDR2 YNNKEL (reference sequence). J lost 6 bases, V lost 3 bases, and 9 bases had no gene match. This CDR3 is 18 amino acids long. This CDR3 is CASSQEGLAGGLTNEQFF. DNA for the CDR3: TGTGCCAGCAGCCAGGAGGGACTAGCGGGGGGCTTGACCAATGAGCAGTTCTTC.

In this sample, this clonotype turned up many times. The chain employs TRBV7-2 and TRBJ2-5; D remains ambiguous. CDR3 length equals 12 residues. In germline, CDR1 is SGHTA, CDR2 FQGNSA. V shed 1 base and J shed 5 bases, with 5 bases lying between them. The CDR3 DNA follows: TGTGCCAGCAGCTTAGTATTGGAGACCCAGTACTTC. Translation gives CASSLVLETQYF.

This rearrangement joins TRBV11-2 to TRBJ1-6, with D uncertain. V was shortened by 2 bases and J by 10 bases, with 15 bases between the two germline ends. Germline assignment: CDR1 SGHAT and CDR2 FQNNGV. The CDR3 runs 15 residues. The DNA of the CDR3 is TGTGCCAGCAGCTTATCTTTTAGTTTGAGCTCACCCCTCCACTTT. Protein sequence: CASSLSFSLSSPLHF.

The chain carries TRBV20-1 and TRBJ1-2; D is unclear. The V and J ends lost 3 bases and 0 bases respectively, with 8 bases between them. CDR1 is DFQATT, CDR2 SNEGSKA, per germline (reference sequence). The CDR3 is 13 residues long. The CDR3 protein is CSARVQTNYGYTF. The CDR3 DNA follows: TGCAGTGCTAGGGTCCAGACTAACTATGGCTACACCTTC.

J is TRBJ2-7 and V is TRBV5-1; the D gene is possibly TRBD2 (6 bases). The CDR3 is 15 amino acids. V was pared by 4 bases and J by 5 bases, with 19 bases between. The V gene's germline CDR1 is SGHRS and CDR2 YFSETQ. CDR3 coding DNA: TGCGCCAGCAGCCCGGCGGGGCGGTTGGTAGACGAGCAGTACTTC. It codes for CASSPAGRLVDEQYF.

The rearrangement uses TRBV5-6 and TRBJ2-7; D is undetermined. The CDR3 length is 13 residues. Germline V lookup: CDR1 SGHDT, CDR2 YYEEEE. Trimming pared 0 bases from V and 6 bases from J, leaving 10 bases between. CDR3 amino acids: CASSLARFSEQYF. CDR3 in DNA: TGTGCCAGCAGCTTGGCCCGTTTTAGCGAGCAGTACTTC.

This sequence joins TRBV5-4 and TRBJ2-5, with 10 bases fitting TRBD2. Germline trimming cut 4 bases from V and 5 bases from J; bases unmatched to any gene: 8. CDR1 is SGHNT, CDR2 YYREEE, per germline (reference sequence). CDR3 length equals 15 residues. The CDR3 loop is CASSKLAGGGETQYF. DNA of the CDR3: TGTGCCAGCAGCAAATTAGCGGGGGGAGGTGAGACCCAGTACTTC.

This clonotype was observed many times. The rearrangement uses TRBV4-2 and TRBJ1-2, with D perhaps TRBD1 (5 bases). The V gene lost 1 base and the J gene lost 6 bases, with 12 bases spanning the gap. This CDR3 has 14 residues. Per germline, CDR1 LGHNA and CDR2 YNFKEQ. The CDR3 spells CASSQAGQGDGYTF. As DNA, the CDR3 is TGTGCCAGCAGCCAAGCGGGCCAGGGAGATGGCTACACCTTC.

This clonotype has more than one count but fewer than ten. V usage is TRBV7-3 and J usage is TRBJ2-5; TRBD2 aligns across 7 bases. V shed 1 base and J 0 bases; nucleotides not matched to a gene: 5. Germline lookup yields CDR1 SGHTA and CDR2 FQGTGA. The CDR3 is 16 residues long. The chain's CDR3 is CASSLIAGGNQETQYF. The CDR3 nucleotides are TGTGCCAGCAGCTTAATTGCCGGGGGGAACCAAGAGACCCAGTACTTC.

This clonotype was counted at least ten times. The chain links TRBV6-2 or TRBV6-3 to TRBJ2-7, with D perhaps TRBD2 (5 bases). Trimming left V 4 bases short and J 3 bases short, with 13 bases between. The CDR3 is 14 residues long. CDR1 MNHEY and CDR2 SVGEGT come from the germline V gene. The DNA of the CDR3 is TGTGCCAGCAGTTCCGACGGGGATCTCTACGAGCAGTACTTC. Translated: CASSSDGDLYEQYF.

This clonotype was detected a few times. The rearrangement links TRBV20-1 to TRBJ1-2; D is uncertain. Germline loops: CDR1 DFQATT, CDR2 SNEGSKA (reference sequence). The CDR3 is 13 amino acids. Trimming shortened V by 3 bases and J by 6 bases, and 14 bases separated the two germline ends. CDR3 residues: CSARNAAADGYTF. CDR3 DNA: TGCAGTGCTAGGAACGCGGCTGCTGATGGCTACACCTTC.

The chain links TRBV11-2 to TRBJ2-7; TRBD2 might be the D (6 bases). V shed 4 bases and J shed 0 bases, with 10 bases lying between them. This CDR3 contains 14 residues. Germline assignment: CDR1 SGHAT and CDR2 FQNNGV. The CDR3 loop reads CASSWASDSYEQYF. CDR3 sequence (DNA): TGTGCCAGCAGCTGGGCTAGCGACTCCTACGAGCAGTACTTC.

This clonotype was observed many times. This chain connects TRBV7-9 to TRBJ1-5; D is perhaps TRBD1 (5 bases). The V end lost 0 bases, the J end lost 5 bases, and 8 bases lay between the germline ends. CDR1 SEHNR and CDR2 FQNEAQ come from the germline V gene (reference sequence). This CDR3 is 14 amino acids long. This CDR3 reads CASSLAGEHQPQHF. The CDR3 DNA sequence: TGTGCCAGCAGCTTAGCAGGGGAGCATCAGCCCCAGCATTTT. The variable domain in full, completed from reference TRBV7-9 and TRBJ1-5, reads DTGVSQNPRHKITKRGQNVTFRCDPISEHNRLYWYRQTLGQGPEFLTYFQNEAQLEKSRLLSDRFSAERPKGSFSTLEIQRTEQGDSAMYLCASSLAGEHQPQHFGDGTRLSIL.

The V call is TRBV7-3, the J call TRBJ2-7; TRBD2 is a possible D gene (7 bases). This CDR3 contains 15 residues. The germline gives CDR1 SGHTA, CDR2 FQGTGA. Trimming stripped 1 base from V and 2 bases from J, with 12 bases between. The CDR3, as DNA: TGTGCCAGCAGCTTAATTGCGGGGGCGGCCTACGAGCAGTACTTC. Translating gives CASSLIAGAAYEQYF. Using reference TRBV7-3 and TRBJ2-7 for the parts outside the CDR3, the full variable domain is GAGVSQTPSNKVTEKGKYVELRCDPISGHTALYWYRQSLGQGPEFLIYFQGTGAADDSGLPNDRFFAVRPEGSVSTLKIQRTERGDSAVYLCASSLIAGAAYEQYFGPGTRLTVT.

This clonotype was counted at least ten times. The V gene is TRBV6-5, the J gene TRBJ2-7, with 9 bases matching TRBD1. The length of the CDR3 is 14 residues. Looked up from germline, CDR1 is MNHEY and CDR2 is SVGAGI. V trimming: 5 bases; J trimming: 7 bases; junction bases outside the gene matches: 9. In DNA, the CDR3 is TGTGCCAGCAGTCCCCGGGACAGGGTAGAAGAGCAGTACTTC. Its translation is CASSPRDRVEEQYF.

The V call is TRBV7-2, the J call TRBJ2-7; D not resolved. Trimming stripped 5 bases from V and 6 bases from J, with 11 bases between. Germline loops: CDR1 SGHTA, CDR2 FQGNSA. The CDR3 contains 12 residues. The CDR3 here is CASSTPYSEQYF. DNA of the CDR3: TGTGCCAGCAGCACCCCCTACTCCGAGCAGTACTTC.

This clonotype was counted between two and nine times. This rearrangement joins TRBV11-2 to TRBJ2-7; TRBD1 might be the D (5 bases). V lost 5 bases and J lost 4, with 21 bases in between. The CDR3 extends over 16 amino acids. CDR1 SGHAT and CDR2 FQNNGV come from the germline V gene. CDR3 DNA: TGTGCCAGCAGCCCCATGAGAGCGAGACAGCCTTACGAGCAGTACTTC. Its translation is CASSPMRARQPYEQYF.

This clonotype was detected ten times or more. The chain links TRBV5-1 to TRBJ2-5; 11 bases are shared with TRBD1. The ends lost 4 bases at V and 0 bases at J; junction bases unmatched: 5. Looked up from germline, CDR1 is SGHRS and CDR2 is YFSETQ. The CDR3 contains 16 residues. The CDR3 sequence: CASSPGTGGYQETQYF. CDR3 nucleotides: TGCGCCAGCAGCCCTGGGACAGGGGGATACCAAGAGACCCAGTACTTC.

This clonotype was detected many times. J is TRBJ1-5 and V is TRBV29-1, with D unclear. The CDR3 consists of 14 residues. Between the trimmed V and J ends, which lost 3 bases and 7 bases, there was a span of 16 bases. Looked up from germline, CDR1 is SQVTM and CDR2 is ANQGSEA. CDR3 DNA: TGCAGCGTTGAGACGGGCGGCGTGGGCCAGCCCCAGCATTTT. Translated, it gives CSVETGGVGQPQHF. The full variable domain, rest sourced from reference TRBV29-1 and TRBJ1-5, is SAVISQKPSRDICQRGTSLTIQCQVDSQVTMMFWYRQQPGQSLTLIATANQGSEATYESGFVIDKFPISRPNLTFSTLTVSNMSPEDSSIYLCSVETGGVGQPQHFGDGTRLSIL.

This clonotype occurred a few times. The genes are TRBV5-4 and TRBJ2-3, with 10 bases that match TRBD1. The CDR3 consists of 17 residues. Trimming removed 3 bases from V and 2 bases from J; junction bases left unmatched: 9. Germline loops: CDR1 SGHNT, CDR2 YYREEE (reference sequence). The chain's CDR3 is CASSWLTGGAFTDTQYF. In DNA form, the CDR3 reads TGTGCCAGCAGCTGGTTGACAGGGGGCGCCTTCACAGATACGCAGTATTTT.

At least ten counts were recorded for this clonotype. The chain uses TRBV5-6 and TRBJ1-5, with D tentatively TRBD1 (5 bases). Trimming took 0 bases from V and 1 from J, leaving 11 bases between them. CDR1 is SGHDT and CDR2 is YYEEEE in the germline V gene. The length of the CDR3 is 16 residues. The CDR3 spells CASSLGLGDSNQPQHF. In DNA form, the CDR3 reads TGTGCCAGCAGCTTGGGGCTTGGGGACAGCAATCAGCCCCAGCATTTT.